The 8 T cell receptor beta chains presented below share a single source sample, sequenced in a study of T cell responses to AZD1222 COVID-19 vaccine. The assay was immunoSEQ multiplex PCR, and TCRdb's table has in-frame clones only and misses some. This sample carries about 140,000 clones, about 94% of them seen once, and the ten largest clones take 3.5% to 4.5%. The starting material was peripheral blood, obtained 28 days after the second AZD1222 dose. The receptors stem from an adult who received the AZD1222 COVID-19 vaccine.

This chain links TRBV3-1 (or the pseudogene TRBV3-2) with TRBJ1-2, with a tentative D call TRBD1 (5 bases). V gave up 3 bases and J gave up 0 bases, with 11 bases separating them. CDR3 size: 15 residues. Germline CDR1 reads LGHDT; CDR2 reads YNNKEL (reference sequence). CDR3 loop: CASSHGAGANYGYTF. The CDR3 DNA reads TGTGCCAGCAGCCACGGGGCGGGGGCTAACTATGGCTACACCTTC.

The chain recombines TRBV29-1 with TRBJ2-1; 13 nucleotides align to TRBD2. The CDR3 totals 18 residues. Germline assignment: CDR1 SQVTM and CDR2 ANQGSEA. After removal of 1 base from V and 0 bases from J, the junction contained 6 bases not matched to a gene. CDR3 DNA sequence: TGCAGCGTTGAAGGACTAGCGGGAGGCCGGAGCTCCTACAATGAGCAGTTCTTC. Its protein product is CSVEGLAGGRSSYNEQFF.

This sequence joins TRBV9 and TRBJ1-1, with 7 bases lining up with TRBD1. V gave up 5 bases and J gave up 2 bases; unmatched junction bases: 9. CDR1 SGDLS and CDR2 YYNGEE come from the germline V gene. This CDR3 has 15 amino acids. DNA for the CDR3: TGTGCCAGCAGTCCACCCCACAGGGGCAACACTGAAGCTTTCTTT. This codes for CASSPPHRGNTEAFF.

The chain links TRBV27 to TRBJ1-5, with unresolved D. The CDR3 runs 15 residues. From germline, CDR1 is MNHEY and CDR2 SMNVEV (reference sequence). The V gene lost 5 bases and the J gene lost 6 bases, with 17 bases spanning the gap. The CDR3 DNA reads TGTGCCAGCAGTCCTAGAGGACTGGGGAGTCAGCCCCAGCATTTT. This codes for CASSPRGLGSQPQHF.

The chain is built from TRBV18 and TRBJ1-5; D gene unclear. The CDR3 runs to 15 residues. Trimming took 3 bases from V and 3 from J, leaving 12 bases between them. CDR1 is KGHSH, CDR2 LQKENI, per germline. As DNA, the CDR3 is TGTGCCAGCTCACCTAATCCGGGCCCCAATCAGCCCCAGCATTTT. Amino acid sequence: CASSPNPGPNQPQHF.

This clone was recorded a few times. This rearrangement joins TRBV12-3 or TRBV12-4 to TRBJ1-1; 10 bases align to TRBD1. V was clipped by 6 bases and J by 8 bases; unmatched bases: 3. The CDR3 totals 12 residues. CDR3 loop: CASSPGQGEAFF. For the CDR3, the DNA is TGTGCCAGCAGCCCGGGACAGGGGGAAGCTTTCTTT.

The CDR3 region has the DNA TGTGCCAGCACCGGGACAGGGATTGAAGCTTTCTTT. Translated: CASTGTGIEAFF. V and J are TRBV28 and TRBJ1-1; 9 bases agree with TRBD1. The CDR3 sequence is 12 residues long. V gave up 7 bases and J gave up 7 bases; unmatched junction bases: 4. CDR1 is MDHEN and CDR2 is SYDVKM in the germline V gene.

There are a few counts of this clone. The rearrangement links TRBV25-1 to TRBJ2-1; D is possibly TRBD1 or TRBD2 (5 bases each). The CDR3 sequence is 14 residues long. With 6 bases removed from V and 6 bases from J, the gap between germline ends came to 15 bases. CDR1 and CDR2 (germline): MGHDK, SYGVNS. CDR3 sequence (DNA): TGTGCCAGCAGCGCCCCCGGGACCATCAATGAGCAGTTCTTC. Translation: CASSAPGTINEQFF.